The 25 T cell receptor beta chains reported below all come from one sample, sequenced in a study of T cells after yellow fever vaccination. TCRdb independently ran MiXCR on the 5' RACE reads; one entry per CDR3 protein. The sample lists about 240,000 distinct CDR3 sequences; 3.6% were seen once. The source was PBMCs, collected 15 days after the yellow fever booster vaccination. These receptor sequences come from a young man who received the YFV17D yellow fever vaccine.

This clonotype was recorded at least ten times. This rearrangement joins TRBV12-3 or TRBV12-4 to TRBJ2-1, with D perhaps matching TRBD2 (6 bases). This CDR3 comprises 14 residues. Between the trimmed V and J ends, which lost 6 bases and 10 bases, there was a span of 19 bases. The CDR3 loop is CASSLGGGSVEQFF. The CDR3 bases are TGTGCCAGCAGCCTGGGTGGGGGGTCCGTCGAGCAGTTCTTC.

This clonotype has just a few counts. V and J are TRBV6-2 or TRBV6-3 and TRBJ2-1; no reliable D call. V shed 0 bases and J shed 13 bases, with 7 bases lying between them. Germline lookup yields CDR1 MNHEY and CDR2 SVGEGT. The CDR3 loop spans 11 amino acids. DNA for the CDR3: TGTGCCAGCAGTTACTCCGGTCCCCAGTTCTTC. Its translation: CASSYSGPQFF.

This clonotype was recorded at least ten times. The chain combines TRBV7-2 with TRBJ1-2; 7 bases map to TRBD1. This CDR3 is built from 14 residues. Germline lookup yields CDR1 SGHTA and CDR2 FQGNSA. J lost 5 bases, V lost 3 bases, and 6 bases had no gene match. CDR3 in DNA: TGTGCCAGCAGCTTCATGGGACAGATTTATGGCTACACCTTC. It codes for CASSFMGQIYGYTF.

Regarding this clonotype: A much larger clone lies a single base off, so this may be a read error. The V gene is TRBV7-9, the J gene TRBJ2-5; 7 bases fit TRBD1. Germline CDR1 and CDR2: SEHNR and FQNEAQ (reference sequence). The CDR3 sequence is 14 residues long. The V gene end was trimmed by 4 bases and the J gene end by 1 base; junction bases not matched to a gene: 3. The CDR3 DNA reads TGTGCCAGCAGCTGGCCAGGGGGCCAAGAGACCCAGTACTTC. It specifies CASSWPGGQETQYF.

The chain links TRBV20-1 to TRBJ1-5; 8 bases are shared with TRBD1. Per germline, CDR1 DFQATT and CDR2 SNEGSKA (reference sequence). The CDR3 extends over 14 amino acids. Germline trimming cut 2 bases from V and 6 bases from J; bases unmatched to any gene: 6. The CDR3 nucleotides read TGCAGTGCTAGAAGCCGGACAGGGAGTCAGCCCCAGCATTTT. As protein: CSARSRTGSQPQHF.

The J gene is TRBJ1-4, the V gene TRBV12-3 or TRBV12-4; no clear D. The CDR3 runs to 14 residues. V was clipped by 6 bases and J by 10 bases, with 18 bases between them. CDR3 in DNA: TGTGCCAGCAGCCTTTTTACGGACGGACGAAAACTGTTTTTT. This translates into CASSLFTDGRKLFF.

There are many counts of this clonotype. CDR3 nucleotide sequence: TGCAGTGCCCGGACCGGGGCAGATACGCAGTATTTT. Translated, it gives CSARTGADTQYF. The chain carries TRBV20-1 and TRBJ2-3, with D possibly being TRBD2 (5 bases). The CDR3 sequence is 12 residues long. Germline V gene data show CDR1 as DFQATT and CDR2 as SNEGSKA (reference sequence). V lost 6 bases to trimming and J lost 4 bases, with 11 bases between them.

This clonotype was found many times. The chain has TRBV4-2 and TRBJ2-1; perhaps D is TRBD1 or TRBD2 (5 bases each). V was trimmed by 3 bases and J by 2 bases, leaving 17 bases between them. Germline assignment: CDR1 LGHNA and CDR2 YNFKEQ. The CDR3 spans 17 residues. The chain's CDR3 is CASSHPYGTPPYNEQFF. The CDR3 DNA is TGTGCCAGCAGCCACCCGTACGGGACGCCCCCCTACAATGAGCAGTTCTTC.

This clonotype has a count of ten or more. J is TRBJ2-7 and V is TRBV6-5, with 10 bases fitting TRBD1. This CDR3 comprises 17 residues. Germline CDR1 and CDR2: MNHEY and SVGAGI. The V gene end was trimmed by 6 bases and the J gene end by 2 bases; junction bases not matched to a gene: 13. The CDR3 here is CASSPGTGAIFPYEQYV. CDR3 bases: TGTGCCAGCAGCCCCGGGACAGGGGCGATATTTCCCTACGAGCAGTACGTC.

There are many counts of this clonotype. The CDR3 DNA follows: TGCAGCGTCGTACTGAGCCAGGAGGGGGGCTACGAGCAGTACTTC. Residues: CSVVLSQEGGYEQYF. V is TRBV29-1 and J is TRBJ2-7, with D perhaps matching TRBD1 or TRBD2 (6 bases each). Germline CDR1 reads SQVTM; CDR2 reads ANQGSEA. The CDR3 is made up of 15 amino acids. V was trimmed by 6 bases and J by 3 bases, leaving 21 bases between them.

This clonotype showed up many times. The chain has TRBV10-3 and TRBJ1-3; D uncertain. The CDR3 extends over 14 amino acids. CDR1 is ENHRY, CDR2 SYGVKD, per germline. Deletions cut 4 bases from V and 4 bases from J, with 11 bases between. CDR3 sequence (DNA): TGTGCCATCAGTGGCACCCTTGGCGGAAACACCATATATTTT. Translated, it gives CAISGTLGGNTIYF.

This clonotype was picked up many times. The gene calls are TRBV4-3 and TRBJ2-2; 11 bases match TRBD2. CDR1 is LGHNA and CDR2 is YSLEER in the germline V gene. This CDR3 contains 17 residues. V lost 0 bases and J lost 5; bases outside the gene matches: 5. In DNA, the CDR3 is TGCGCCAGCAGCCAAGAGGCTACTAGCGGGGGAACCGGGGAGCTGTTTTTT. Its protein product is CASSQEATSGGTGELFF.

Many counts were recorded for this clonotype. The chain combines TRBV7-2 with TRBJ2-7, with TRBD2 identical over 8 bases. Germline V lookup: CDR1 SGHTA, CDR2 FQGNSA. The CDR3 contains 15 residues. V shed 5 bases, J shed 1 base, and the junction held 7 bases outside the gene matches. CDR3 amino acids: CASSPVGGESYEQYF. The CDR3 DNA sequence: TGTGCCAGCAGCCCAGTCGGGGGGGAATCCTACGAGCAGTACTTC.

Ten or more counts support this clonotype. The CDR3 DNA reads as TGCAGTGTAAAAGGCAGTACCAATCAGCCCCAGCATTTT. It encodes CSVKGSTNQPQHF. V usage is TRBV20-1 and J usage is TRBJ1-5; D gene ambiguous. Germline-derived CDR1 and CDR2 are DFQATT and SNEGSKA (reference sequence). The CDR3 extends over 13 amino acids. The V and J ends lost 7 bases and 3 bases respectively, with 13 bases between them.

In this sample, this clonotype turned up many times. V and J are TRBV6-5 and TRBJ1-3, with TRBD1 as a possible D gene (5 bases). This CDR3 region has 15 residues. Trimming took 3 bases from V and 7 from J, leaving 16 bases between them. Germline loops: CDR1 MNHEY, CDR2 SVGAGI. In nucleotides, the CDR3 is TGTGCCAGCAGTTATACCTACCTGGGGGGGAACACCATATATTTT. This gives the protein CASSYTYLGGNTIYF.

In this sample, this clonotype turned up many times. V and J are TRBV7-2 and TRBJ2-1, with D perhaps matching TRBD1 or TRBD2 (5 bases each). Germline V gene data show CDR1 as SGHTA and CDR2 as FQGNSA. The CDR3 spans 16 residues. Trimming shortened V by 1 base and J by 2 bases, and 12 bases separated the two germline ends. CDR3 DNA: TGTGCCAGCAGCTTAGTATCGGGACGGGCCTACAATGAGCAGTTCTTC. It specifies CASSLVSGRAYNEQFF.

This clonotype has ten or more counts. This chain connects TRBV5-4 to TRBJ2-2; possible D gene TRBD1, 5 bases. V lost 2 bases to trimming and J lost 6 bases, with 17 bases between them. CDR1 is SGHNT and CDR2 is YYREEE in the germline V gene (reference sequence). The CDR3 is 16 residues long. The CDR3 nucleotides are TGTGCCAGCAGCTTTCGGCCAGGGTTGTCCTCCGGGGAGCTGTTTTTT. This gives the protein CASSFRPGLSSGELFF.

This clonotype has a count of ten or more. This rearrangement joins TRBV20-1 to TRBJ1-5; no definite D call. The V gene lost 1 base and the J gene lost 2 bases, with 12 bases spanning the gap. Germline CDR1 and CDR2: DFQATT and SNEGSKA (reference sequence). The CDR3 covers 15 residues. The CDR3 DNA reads TGCAGTGCTAGAGGGGGTTCGGTGGGCAATCAGCCCCAGCATTTT. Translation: CSARGGSVGNQPQHF.

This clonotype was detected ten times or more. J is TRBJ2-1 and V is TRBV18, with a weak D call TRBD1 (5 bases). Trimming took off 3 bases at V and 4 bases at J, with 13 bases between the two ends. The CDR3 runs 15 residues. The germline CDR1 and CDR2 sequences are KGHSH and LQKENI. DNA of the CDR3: TGTGCCAGCTCACCGGGGCAGGAACCTTACAATGAGCAGTTCTTC. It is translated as CASSPGQEPYNEQFF.

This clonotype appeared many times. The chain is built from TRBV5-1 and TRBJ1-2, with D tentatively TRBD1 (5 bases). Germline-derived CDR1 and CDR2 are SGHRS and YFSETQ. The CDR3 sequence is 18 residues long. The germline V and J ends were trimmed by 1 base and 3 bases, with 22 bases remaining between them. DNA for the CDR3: TGCGCCAGCAGCTTGCTCGGGGCCGCTCCAGGGTCGGACTATGGCTACACCTTC. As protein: CASSLLGAAPGSDYGYTF.

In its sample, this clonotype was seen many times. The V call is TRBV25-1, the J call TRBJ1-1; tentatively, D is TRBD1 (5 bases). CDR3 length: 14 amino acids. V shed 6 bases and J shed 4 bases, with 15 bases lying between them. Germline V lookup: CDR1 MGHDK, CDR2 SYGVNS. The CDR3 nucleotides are TGTGCCAGCAGGGAGGGGAGCACGATCACTGAAGCTTTCTTT. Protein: CASREGSTITEAFF.

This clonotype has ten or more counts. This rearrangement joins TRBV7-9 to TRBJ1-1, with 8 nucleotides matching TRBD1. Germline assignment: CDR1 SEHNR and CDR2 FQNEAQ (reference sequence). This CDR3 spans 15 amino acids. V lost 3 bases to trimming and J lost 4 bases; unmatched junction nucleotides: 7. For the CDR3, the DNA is TGTGCCAGCAGCTTGGGAGAAACAGGGGGCACTGAAGCTTTCTTT. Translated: CASSLGETGGTEAFF.

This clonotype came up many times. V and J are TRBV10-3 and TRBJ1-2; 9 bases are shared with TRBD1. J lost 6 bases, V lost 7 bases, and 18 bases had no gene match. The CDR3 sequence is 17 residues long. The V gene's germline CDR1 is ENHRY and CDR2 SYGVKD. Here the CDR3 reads CAIKPLAGTGKEHGYTF. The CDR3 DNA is TGTGCCATCAAACCCCTGGCTGGGACAGGGAAGGAACATGGCTACACCTTC.

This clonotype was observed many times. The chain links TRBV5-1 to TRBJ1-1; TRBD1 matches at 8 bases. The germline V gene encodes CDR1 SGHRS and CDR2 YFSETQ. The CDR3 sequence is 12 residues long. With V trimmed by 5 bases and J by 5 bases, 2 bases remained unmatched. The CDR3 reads CASRTGETEAFF. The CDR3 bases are TGCGCCAGCAGGACAGGGGAAACTGAAGCTTTCTTT.

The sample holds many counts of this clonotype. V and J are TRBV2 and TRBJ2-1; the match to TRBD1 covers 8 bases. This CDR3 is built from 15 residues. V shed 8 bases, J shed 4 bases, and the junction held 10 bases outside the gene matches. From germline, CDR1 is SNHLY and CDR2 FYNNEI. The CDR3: CASDSGTGSYNEQFF. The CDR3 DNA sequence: TGTGCCAGCGACTCCGGGACAGGTTCTTACAATGAGCAGTTCTTC.